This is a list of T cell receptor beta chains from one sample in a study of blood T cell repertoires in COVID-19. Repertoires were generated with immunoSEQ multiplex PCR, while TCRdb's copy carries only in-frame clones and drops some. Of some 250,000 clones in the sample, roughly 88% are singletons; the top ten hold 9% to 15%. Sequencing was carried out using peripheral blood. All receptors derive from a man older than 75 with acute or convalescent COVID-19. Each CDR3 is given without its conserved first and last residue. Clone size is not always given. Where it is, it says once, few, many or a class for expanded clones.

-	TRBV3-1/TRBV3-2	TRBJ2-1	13	ASSQDRGSYNEQF
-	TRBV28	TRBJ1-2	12	ATERRTLNYGYT
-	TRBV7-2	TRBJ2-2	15	ASSPTSRTANTGELF
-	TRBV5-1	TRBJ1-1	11	ASSGQGTTEAF
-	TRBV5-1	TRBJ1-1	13	ASSGTGATNTEAF
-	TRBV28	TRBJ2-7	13	ASITMGGGLYEQY
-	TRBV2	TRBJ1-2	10	ASSVGQSGYT
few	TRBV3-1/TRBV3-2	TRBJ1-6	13	ASSQEGRDNSPLH
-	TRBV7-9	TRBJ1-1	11	ASKSRGNTEAF
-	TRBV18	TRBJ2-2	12	ASSVDKNTGELF
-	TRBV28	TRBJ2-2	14	ASSFIQGRNTGELF
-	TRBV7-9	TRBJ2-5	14	AANAPAGGPQETQY
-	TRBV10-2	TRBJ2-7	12	ASSEGLAGDEQY
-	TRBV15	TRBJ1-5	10	ATSPTAQPQH
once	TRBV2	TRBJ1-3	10	ATGPLVNTIY
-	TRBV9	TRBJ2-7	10	ASSYTGYEQY
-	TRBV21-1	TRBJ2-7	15	ASSRKETGGLSYEQY
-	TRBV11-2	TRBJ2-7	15	ASSQRQIAGLRYEQY
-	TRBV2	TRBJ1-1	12	ASRQGSLNTEAF
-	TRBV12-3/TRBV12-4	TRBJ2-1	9	ASSLGDEQF
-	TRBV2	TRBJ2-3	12	ASSTDRYTDTQY
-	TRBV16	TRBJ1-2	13	ASSQEMSANYGYT
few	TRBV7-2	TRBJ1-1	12	ASSIRQGLTEAF
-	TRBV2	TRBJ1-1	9	ASSQGTEAF
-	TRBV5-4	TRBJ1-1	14	ASSQDRGRGSTEAF
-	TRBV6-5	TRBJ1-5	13	ASRRSGVGNQPQH
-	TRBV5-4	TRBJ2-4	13	ASSLKGDGKNIQY
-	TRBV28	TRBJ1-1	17	ASSPIRTGLRRSNTEAF
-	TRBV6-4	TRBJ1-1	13	ASSDLPGRGTEAF
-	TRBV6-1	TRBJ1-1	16	ASSGSTGEVFPNTEAF
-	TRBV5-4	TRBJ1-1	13	ASSSVQGKNTEAF
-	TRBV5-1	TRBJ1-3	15	ASSLSGGGFSGNTIY
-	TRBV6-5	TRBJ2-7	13	ASSYTQSLGHEQY
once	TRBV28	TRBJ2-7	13	ASRGKGTGLGEQY
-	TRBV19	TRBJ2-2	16	ASTSPGVSRQTRGELF
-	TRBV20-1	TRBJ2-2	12	SASIAGGSGELF
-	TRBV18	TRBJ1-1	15	ASSHSQGGRMNTEAF
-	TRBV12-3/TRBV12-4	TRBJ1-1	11	ASGGLRNTEAF
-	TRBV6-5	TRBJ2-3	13	ATVTSGRAGDTQY
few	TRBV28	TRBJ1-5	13	ASSLFGQDNQPQH
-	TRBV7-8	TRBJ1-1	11	ASSRGSNTEAF
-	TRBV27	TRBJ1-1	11	ASTNSLRTEAF
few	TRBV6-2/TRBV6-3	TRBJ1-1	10	ASSSPVTEAF
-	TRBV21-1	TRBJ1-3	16	ASSKAPGQGAGGNTIY